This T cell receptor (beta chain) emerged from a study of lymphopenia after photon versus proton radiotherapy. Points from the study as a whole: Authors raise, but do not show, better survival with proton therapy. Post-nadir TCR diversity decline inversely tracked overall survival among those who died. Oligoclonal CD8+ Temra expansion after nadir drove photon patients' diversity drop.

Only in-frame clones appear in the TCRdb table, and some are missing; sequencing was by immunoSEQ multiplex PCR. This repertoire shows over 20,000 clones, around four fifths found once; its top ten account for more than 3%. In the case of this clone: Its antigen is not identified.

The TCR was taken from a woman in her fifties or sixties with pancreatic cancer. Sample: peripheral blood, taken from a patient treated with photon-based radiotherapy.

In nucleotides, the CDR3 is TGTGCCAGCAGCACATCTTCCGTGAGCTACGAGCAGTACTTC. Protein product: CASSTSSVSYEQYF. This sequence joins TRBV7-3 and TRBJ2-7; D is unresolved. With 5 bases removed from V and 3 bases from J, the gap between germline ends came to 14 bases. Germline V gives CDR1 SGHTA, CDR2 FQGTGA. The CDR3 covers 14 residues.